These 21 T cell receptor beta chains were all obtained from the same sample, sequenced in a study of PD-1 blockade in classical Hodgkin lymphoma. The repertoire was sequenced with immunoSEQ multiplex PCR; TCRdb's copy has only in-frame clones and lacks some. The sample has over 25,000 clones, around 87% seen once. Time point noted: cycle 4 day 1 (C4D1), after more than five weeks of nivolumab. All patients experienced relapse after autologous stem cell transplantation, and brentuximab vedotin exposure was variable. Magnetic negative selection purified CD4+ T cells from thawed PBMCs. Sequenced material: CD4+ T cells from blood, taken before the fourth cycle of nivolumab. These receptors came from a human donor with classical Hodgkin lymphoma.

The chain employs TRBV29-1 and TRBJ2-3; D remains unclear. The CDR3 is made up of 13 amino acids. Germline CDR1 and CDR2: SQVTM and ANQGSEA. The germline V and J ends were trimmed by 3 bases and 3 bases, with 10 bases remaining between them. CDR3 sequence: CSVEGQSTDTQYF. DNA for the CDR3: TGCAGCGTTGAGGGTCAAAGTACAGATACGCAGTATTTT.

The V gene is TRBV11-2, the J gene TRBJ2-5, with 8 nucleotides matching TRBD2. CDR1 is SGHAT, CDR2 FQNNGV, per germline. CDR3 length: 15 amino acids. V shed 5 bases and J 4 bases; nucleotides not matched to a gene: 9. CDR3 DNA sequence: TGTGCCAGCAGCATCGGGGGGGGTATGAGAGAGACCCAGTACTTC. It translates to CASSIGGGMRETQYF.

CDR3: CASSFSTRGSYEQYF. The CDR3 DNA reads TGCGCCAGCAGCTTCTCTACGCGGGGCTCCTACGAGCAGTACTTC. The chain links TRBV5-1 to TRBJ2-7, with TRBD2 as a possible D gene (6 bases). The CDR3 spans 15 residues. The germline gives CDR1 SGHRS, CDR2 YFSETQ. Trimming shortened V by 2 bases and J by 0 bases, and 12 bases separated the two germline ends.

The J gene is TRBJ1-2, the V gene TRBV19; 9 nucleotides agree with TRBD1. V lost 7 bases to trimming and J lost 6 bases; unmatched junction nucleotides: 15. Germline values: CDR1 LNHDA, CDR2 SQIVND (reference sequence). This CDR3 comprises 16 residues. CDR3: CASTHPTGGHFDGYTF. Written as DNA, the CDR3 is TGTGCCAGTACCCACCCGACAGGGGGGCACTTTGATGGCTACACCTTC.

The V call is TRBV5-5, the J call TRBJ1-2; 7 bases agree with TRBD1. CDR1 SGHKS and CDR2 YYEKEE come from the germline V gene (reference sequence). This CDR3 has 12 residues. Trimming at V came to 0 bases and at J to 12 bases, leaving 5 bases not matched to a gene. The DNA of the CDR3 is TGTGCCAGCAGCTTGGACAGGGGTGTGGACACCTTC. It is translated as CASSLDRGVDTF.

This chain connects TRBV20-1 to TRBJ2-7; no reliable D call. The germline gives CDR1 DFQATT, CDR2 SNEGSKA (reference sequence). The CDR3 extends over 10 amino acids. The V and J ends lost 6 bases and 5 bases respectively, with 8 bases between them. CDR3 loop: CSARRDEQYF. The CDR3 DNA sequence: TGCAGTGCCAGAAGGGACGAGCAGTACTTC.

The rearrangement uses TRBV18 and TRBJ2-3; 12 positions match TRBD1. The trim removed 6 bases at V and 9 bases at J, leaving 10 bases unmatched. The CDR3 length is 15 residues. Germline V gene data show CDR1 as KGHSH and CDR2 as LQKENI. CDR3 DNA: TGTGCCAGCTCCCTACCGGGACAGGGGGCATCCACGCAGTATTTT. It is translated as CASSLPGQGASTQYF.

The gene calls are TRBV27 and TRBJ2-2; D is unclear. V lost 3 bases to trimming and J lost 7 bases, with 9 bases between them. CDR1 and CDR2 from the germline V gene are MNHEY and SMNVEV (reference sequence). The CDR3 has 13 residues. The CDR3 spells CASSFLTDGELFF. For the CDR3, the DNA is TGTGCCAGCAGTTTCTTGACGGACGGGGAGCTGTTTTTT.

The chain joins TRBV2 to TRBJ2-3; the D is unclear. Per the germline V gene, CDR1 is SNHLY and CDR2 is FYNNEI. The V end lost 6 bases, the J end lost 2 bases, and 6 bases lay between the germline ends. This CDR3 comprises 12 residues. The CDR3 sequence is CASSYFTDTQYF. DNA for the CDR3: TGTGCCAGCAGCTACTTCACAGATACGCAGTATTTT.

CDR3 sequence reads: CASSPLAGGPDEQYF. Here the CDR3 DNA reads TGTGCCAGCAGCCCCCTAGCGGGAGGGCCGGACGAGCAGTACTTC. The chain combines TRBV4-2 with TRBJ2-7; 12 bases fit TRBD2. CDR3 length equals 15 residues. CDR1 and CDR2 (germline): LGHNA, YNFKEQ. Losses at the gene ends were 4 bases for V and 5 bases for J; bases not matched to a gene: 6.

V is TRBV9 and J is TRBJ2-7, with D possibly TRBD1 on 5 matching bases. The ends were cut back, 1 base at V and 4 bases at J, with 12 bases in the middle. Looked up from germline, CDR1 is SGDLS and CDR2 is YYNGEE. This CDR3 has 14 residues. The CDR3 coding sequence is TGTGCCAGCAGCGTAACTCCTGGGGCGTACGAGCAGTACTTC. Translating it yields CASSVTPGAYEQYF.

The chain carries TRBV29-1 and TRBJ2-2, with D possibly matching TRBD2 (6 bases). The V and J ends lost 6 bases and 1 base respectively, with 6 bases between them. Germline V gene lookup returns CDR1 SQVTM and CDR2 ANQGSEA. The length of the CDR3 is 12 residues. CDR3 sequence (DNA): TGCAGCGTGGGAGGGAACACCGGGGAGCTGTTTTTT. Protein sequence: CSVGGNTGELFF.

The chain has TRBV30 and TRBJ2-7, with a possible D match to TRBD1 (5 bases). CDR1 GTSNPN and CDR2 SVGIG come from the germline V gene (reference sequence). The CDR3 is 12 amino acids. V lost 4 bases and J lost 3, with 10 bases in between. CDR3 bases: TGTGCCTGGAAAGGGGTGAACTACGAGCAGTACTTC. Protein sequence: CAWKGVNYEQYF.

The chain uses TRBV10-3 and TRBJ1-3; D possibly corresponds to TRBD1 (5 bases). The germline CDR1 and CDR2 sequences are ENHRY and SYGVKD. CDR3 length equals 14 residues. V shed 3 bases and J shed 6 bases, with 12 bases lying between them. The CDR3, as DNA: TGTGCCATCAGTGAACCAGGGAATGCAAACACCATATATTTT. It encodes CAISEPGNANTIYF.

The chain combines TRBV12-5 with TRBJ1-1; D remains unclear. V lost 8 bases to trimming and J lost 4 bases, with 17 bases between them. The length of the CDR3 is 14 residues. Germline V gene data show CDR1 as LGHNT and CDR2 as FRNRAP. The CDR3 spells CASSVKGHGTEAFF. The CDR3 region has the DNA TGTGCTAGTTCGGTTAAGGGTCACGGCACTGAAGCTTTCTTT. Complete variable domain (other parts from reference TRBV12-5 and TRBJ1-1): DARVTQTPRHKVTEMGQEVTMRCQPILGHNTVFWYRQTMMQGLELLAYFRNRAPLDDSGMPKDRFSAEMPDATLATLKIQPSEPRDSAVYFCASSVKGHGTEAFFGQGTRLTVV.

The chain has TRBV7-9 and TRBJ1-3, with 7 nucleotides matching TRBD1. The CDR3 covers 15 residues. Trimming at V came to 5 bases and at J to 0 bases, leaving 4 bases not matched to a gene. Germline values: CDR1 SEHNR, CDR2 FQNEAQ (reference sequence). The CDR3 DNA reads TGTGCCAGCAGCCCGGGACAGTACTCTGGAAACACCATATATTTT. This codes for CASSPGQYSGNTIYF.

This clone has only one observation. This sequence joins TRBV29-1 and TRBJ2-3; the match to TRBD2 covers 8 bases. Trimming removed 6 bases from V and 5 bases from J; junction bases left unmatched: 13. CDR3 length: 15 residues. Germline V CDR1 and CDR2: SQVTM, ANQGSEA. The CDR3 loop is CSVARWGREVDTQYF. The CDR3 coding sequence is TGCAGCGTCGCCCGGTGGGGGCGGGAGGTAGATACGCAGTATTTT.

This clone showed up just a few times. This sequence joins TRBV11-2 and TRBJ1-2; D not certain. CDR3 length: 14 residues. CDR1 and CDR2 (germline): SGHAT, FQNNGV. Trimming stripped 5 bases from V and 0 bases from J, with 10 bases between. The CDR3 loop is CASSPSSANYGYTF. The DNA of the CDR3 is TGTGCCAGCAGCCCCTCGAGCGCTAACTATGGCTACACCTTC.

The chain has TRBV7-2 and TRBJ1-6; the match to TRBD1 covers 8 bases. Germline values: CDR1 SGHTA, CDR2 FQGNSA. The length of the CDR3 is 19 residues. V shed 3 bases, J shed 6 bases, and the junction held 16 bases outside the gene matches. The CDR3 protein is CASSFSSTLTGGSNSPLHF. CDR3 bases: TGTGCCAGCAGCTTTTCGTCTACATTAACAGGGGGAAGTAATTCACCCCTCCACTTT.

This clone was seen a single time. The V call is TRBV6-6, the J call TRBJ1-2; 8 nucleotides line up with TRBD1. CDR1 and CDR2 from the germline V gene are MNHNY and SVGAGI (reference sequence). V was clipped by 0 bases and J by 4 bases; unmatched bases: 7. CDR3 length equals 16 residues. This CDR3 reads CASSYSADRGGYGYTF. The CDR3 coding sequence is TGTGCCAGCAGTTACTCAGCCGACAGGGGTGGCTATGGCTACACCTTC.

Here the CDR3 DNA reads TGTGCCAGCAGTGGGGACAGGGCGCGATCACCCCTCCACTTT. Its protein is CASSGDRARSPLHF. The rearrangement joins TRBV2 to TRBJ1-6, with 9 bases matching TRBD1. Trimming cost V 4 bases and J 10 bases; bases outside gene matches: 5. This CDR3 has 14 amino acids. Germline values: CDR1 SNHLY, CDR2 FYNNEI.